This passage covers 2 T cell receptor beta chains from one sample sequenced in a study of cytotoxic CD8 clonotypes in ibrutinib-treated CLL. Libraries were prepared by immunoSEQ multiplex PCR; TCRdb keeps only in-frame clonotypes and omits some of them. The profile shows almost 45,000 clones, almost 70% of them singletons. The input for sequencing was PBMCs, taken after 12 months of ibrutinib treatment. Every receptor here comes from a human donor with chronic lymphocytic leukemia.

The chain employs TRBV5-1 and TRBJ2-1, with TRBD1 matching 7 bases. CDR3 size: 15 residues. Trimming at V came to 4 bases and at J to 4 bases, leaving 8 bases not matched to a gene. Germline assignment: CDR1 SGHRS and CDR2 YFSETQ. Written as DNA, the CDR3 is TGCGCCAGCAGCCTGACCCCAGGGGGTTACAATGAGCAGTTCTTC. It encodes CASSLTPGGYNEQFF. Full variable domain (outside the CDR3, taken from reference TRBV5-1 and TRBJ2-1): KAGVTQTPRYLIKTRGQQVTLSCSPISGHRSVSWYQQTPGQGLQFLFEYFSETQRNKGNFPGRFSGRQFSNSRSEMNVSTLELGDSALYLCASSLTPGGYNEQFFGPGTRLTVL.

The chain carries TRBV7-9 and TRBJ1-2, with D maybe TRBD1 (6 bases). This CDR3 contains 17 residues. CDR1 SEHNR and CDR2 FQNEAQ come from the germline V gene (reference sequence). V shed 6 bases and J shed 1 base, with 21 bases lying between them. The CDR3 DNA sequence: TGTGCCAGCAGGACATCGAGGGGGAAGAGGGATAACTATGGCTACACCTTC. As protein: CASRTSRGKRDNYGYTF.